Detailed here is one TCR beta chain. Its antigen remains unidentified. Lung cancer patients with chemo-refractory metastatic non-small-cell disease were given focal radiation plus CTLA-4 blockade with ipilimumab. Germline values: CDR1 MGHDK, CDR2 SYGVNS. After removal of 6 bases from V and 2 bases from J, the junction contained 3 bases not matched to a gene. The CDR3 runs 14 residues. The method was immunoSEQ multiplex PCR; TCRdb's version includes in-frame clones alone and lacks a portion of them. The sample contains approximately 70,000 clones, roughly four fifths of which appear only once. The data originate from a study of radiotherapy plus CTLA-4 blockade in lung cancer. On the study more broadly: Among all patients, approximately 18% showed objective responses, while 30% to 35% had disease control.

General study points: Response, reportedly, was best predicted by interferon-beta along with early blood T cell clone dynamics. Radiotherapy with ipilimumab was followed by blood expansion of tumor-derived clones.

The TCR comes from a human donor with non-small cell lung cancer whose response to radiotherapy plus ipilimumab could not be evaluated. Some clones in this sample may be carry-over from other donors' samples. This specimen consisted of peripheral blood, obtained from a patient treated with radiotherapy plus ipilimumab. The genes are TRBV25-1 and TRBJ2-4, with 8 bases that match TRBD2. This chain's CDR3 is CASSGGATKNIQYF. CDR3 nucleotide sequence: TGTGCCAGCAGCGGGGGGGCTACCAAAAACATTCAGTACTTC.